This passage covers 17 T cell receptor beta chains from one sample sequenced in a study of blood T cells in healthy people across ages. Combining a sample-barcoded 5' primer with a J-beta primer mix, a second PCR ran for about 7 to 11 cycles. A single record per CDR3 protein comes from TCRdb applying MiXCR to the 5' RACE reads. The sample lists about 970,000 distinct CDR3 sequences; about 53% were seen once. The sequenced sample was blood. These receptors were collected from a woman between 55 and 75 years old in good health.

This clonotype has only a few counts. This sequence joins TRBV28 and TRBJ2-1; TRBD1 aligns across 9 bases. Germline-derived CDR1 and CDR2 are MDHEN and SYDVKM. The CDR3 runs to 15 residues. V lost 3 bases, J lost 6 bases, and 6 bases stayed unmatched. CDR3: CASSFAGQGSNEQFF. The CDR3 DNA is TGTGCCAGCAGTTTTGCGGGACAGGGCTCCAATGAGCAGTTCTTC.

The sample holds a few counts of this clonotype. V usage is TRBV7-3 and J usage is TRBJ2-3; unclear D gene. This CDR3 region has 13 residues. Trimming pared 3 bases from V and 6 bases from J, leaving 10 bases between. Per germline, CDR1 SGHTA and CDR2 FQGTGA. The CDR3 is CASSLGFADTQYF. CDR3 nucleotide sequence: TGTGCCAGCAGCTTGGGATTCGCCGATACGCAGTATTTT.

This clonotype was counted only a few times. The CDR3: CSARDLPTQYF. The DNA of the CDR3 is TGCAGTGCTAGAGATCTTCCGACCCAGTACTTC. V gene TRBV20-1 combines with J gene TRBJ2-5; D not certain. The CDR3 totals 11 residues. Trimming took 0 bases from V and 7 from J, leaving 6 bases between them. The germline CDR1 and CDR2 sequences are DFQATT and SNEGSKA (reference sequence).

This clonotype was detected a few times. The J gene is TRBJ2-4, the V gene TRBV29-1, with 8 bases fitting TRBD1. Germline V CDR1 and CDR2: SQVTM, ANQGSEA. The CDR3 is 14 residues long. J lost 8 bases, V lost 2 bases, and 8 bases had no gene match. The CDR3 nucleotides are TGCAGCGTTGAAAAACAGGGGGATGTATACATTCAGTACTTC. Amino acid sequence: CSVEKQGDVYIQYF.

The chain carries TRBV20-1 and TRBJ2-1, with 12 nucleotides matching TRBD2. The DNA end is a closer match to TRBJ2-7, so the J assignment may be wrong. Germline-derived CDR1 and CDR2 are DFQATT and SNEGSKA (reference sequence). The CDR3 runs to 14 residues. CDR3 loop: CSARTSGVYNEQYF. The CDR3 DNA reads as TGCAGTGCCCGGACTAGCGGGGTCTACAATGAGCAGTACTTC.

J is TRBJ1-4 and V is TRBV7-2; 10 bases are shared with TRBD1. The CDR3 is 14 residues long. Trimming took 8 bases from V and 6 from J; bases not matched to a gene: 6. Germline assignment: CDR1 SGHTA and CDR2 FQGNSA. The CDR3 region has the DNA TGTGCCAGCGGAAAGGACAGGGGGGATGAAAAACTGTTTTTT. Protein sequence: CASGKDRGDEKLFF. Drawing the rest from reference TRBV7-2 and TRBJ1-4, the complete variable domain is GAGVSQSPSNKVTEKGKDVELRCDPISGHTALYWYRQSLGQGLEFLIYFQGNSAPDKSGLPSDRFSAERTGGSVSTLTIQRTQQEDSAVYLCASGKDRGDEKLFFGSGTQLSVL.

V usage is TRBV27 and J usage is TRBJ2-2; 11 nucleotides line up with TRBD2. The CDR3 is made up of 16 amino acids. The V gene's germline CDR1 is MNHEY and CDR2 SMNVEV (reference sequence). V shed 6 bases, J shed 4 bases, and the junction held 7 bases outside the gene matches. The CDR3 loop reads CASRPTSGTLTGELFF. CDR3 nucleotides: TGTGCCAGCAGACCGACTAGCGGGACGCTCACCGGGGAGCTGTTTTTT.

This chain links TRBV20-1 with TRBJ1-4, with unresolved D. Germline V gene sequence: CDR1 DFQATT, CDR2 SNEGSKA (reference sequence). Deletions cut 6 bases from V and 5 bases from J, with 7 bases between. There are 11 residues in the CDR3. As DNA, the CDR3 is TGCAGTGCCGTCTTGAATGAAAAACTGTTTTTT. It translates to CSAVLNEKLFF.

The V gene is TRBV5-4, the J gene TRBJ2-5; the match to TRBD2 covers 9 bases. Unmatched junction bases numbered 15, after V lost 4 bases and J lost 11 bases. The CDR3 loop spans 15 amino acids. Germline V gene data show CDR1 as SGHNT and CDR2 as YYREEE (reference sequence). CDR3 in amino acids: CASSQGTSSYNEQYF. The CDR3 nucleotides read TGTGCCAGCAGCCAAGGGACTAGCAGTTACAATGAGCAGTACTTC.

This clonotype was seen only a few times. The rearrangement uses TRBV29-1 and TRBJ2-7; the match to TRBD1 covers 10 bases. V was pared by 3 bases and J by 5 bases, with 4 bases of the junction left unmatched. Per germline, CDR1 SQVTM and CDR2 ANQGSEA. The CDR3 is made up of 13 amino acids. The CDR3 DNA sequence: TGCAGCGTTGAGGACAGGGGGAGAAACGAGCAGTACTTC. It encodes CSVEDRGRNEQYF.

The rearrangement links TRBV9 to TRBJ2-1; TRBD2 matches at 10 bases. V lost 4 bases to trimming and J lost 8 bases; unmatched junction nucleotides: 9. The CDR3 has 15 amino acids. Germline assignment: CDR1 SGDLS and CDR2 YYNGEE. CDR3 in amino acids: CASSLGLAGEYEQFF. Here the CDR3 DNA reads TGTGCCAGCAGCCTGGGCCTAGCGGGAGAGTATGAGCAGTTCTTC.

The V call is TRBV29-1, the J call TRBJ2-1; 7 bases line up with TRBD1. The CDR3 spans 11 residues. V was pared by 6 bases and J by 11 bases, with 7 bases of the junction left unmatched. The germline V gene encodes CDR1 SQVTM and CDR2 ANQGSEA. As DNA, the CDR3 is TGCAGCGTGAGGACAGGCGGTAAGCAGTTCTTC. Translated, it gives CSVRTGGKQFF.

This rearrangement joins TRBV5-1 to TRBJ2-4; TRBD1 matches at 8 bases. The assigned J gene may be wrong: the sequence end matches TRBJ2-7 better. The CDR3 runs 16 residues. From germline, CDR1 is SGHRS and CDR2 YFSETQ. CDR3 sequence: CASSLAGGPGSYEQYF. The CDR3 nucleotides read TGCGCCAGCAGCTTGGCAGGGGGCCCAGGGTCCTACGAGCAGTACTTC.

This clonotype has at least ten counts. The chain combines TRBV6-5 with TRBJ2-7; 8 bases map to TRBD1. From germline, CDR1 is MNHEY and CDR2 SVGAGI. CDR3 size: 13 residues. V lost 5 bases to trimming and J lost 7 bases; unmatched junction nucleotides: 7. CDR3 protein: CASSKQGVSEQYF. As DNA, the CDR3 is TGTGCCAGCAGTAAACAGGGGGTGAGTGAGCAGTACTTC.

The rearrangement joins TRBV10-3 to TRBJ1-2; 7 nucleotides align to TRBD1. The CDR3 is 17 residues long. V lost 6 bases to trimming and J lost 7 bases; unmatched junction nucleotides: 20. Germline V gene sequence: CDR1 ENHRY, CDR2 SYGVKD. The CDR3 sequence: CAISDPRRTGRLSGYTF. In DNA, the CDR3 is TGTGCCATCAGCGATCCTCGGAGGACAGGCAGGCTTTCTGGCTACACCTTC.

This clonotype was detected a few times. The chain links TRBV14 to TRBJ2-1; D is unresolved. CDR3 size: 14 residues. The germline V gene encodes CDR1 SGHDN and CDR2 FVKESK. With 8 bases removed from V and 0 bases from J, the gap between germline ends came to 11 bases. CDR3 residues: CASFRSPSYNEQFF. As DNA, the CDR3 is TGTGCCAGCTTCCGATCTCCCTCCTACAATGAGCAGTTCTTC.

This chain connects TRBV20-1 to TRBJ2-1; TRBD2 might be the D (6 bases). The end of the DNA is better explained by TRBJ2-7, so the J call may be wrong. Per germline, CDR1 DFQATT and CDR2 SNEGSKA (reference sequence). The length of the CDR3 is 13 residues. The CDR3 reads CSARESSYNEQYF. For the CDR3, the DNA is TGCAGTGCTCGGGAGAGCTCCTACAATGAGCAGTACTTC.